The 5 T cell receptor beta chains below all came from one sample that was sequenced in a study of T-cell memory formation after mild COVID-19. MiXCR, applied by TCRdb to the 5' RACE reads, yields one record per CDR3 protein. This sample carries fewer than 550,000 distinct CDR3 sequences, 20% of them seen once, and the ten largest clones take roughly 8.4%. The source material was PBMCs or a T cell subset sorted from them (not recorded which). All receptors derive from an adult woman who had mild COVID-19 (a few samples of this study predate the infection). Cell type and time point are not known.

This clonotype was counted only a few times. This sequence joins TRBV29-1 and TRBJ1-1; D uncertain. From germline, CDR1 is SQVTM and CDR2 ANQGSEA. The CDR3 length is 13 residues. The V end lost 6 bases, the J end lost 0 bases, and 11 bases lay between the germline ends. CDR3 in DNA: TGCAGCGTCTGGGTGGGGATGAACACTGAAGCTTTCTTT. Its protein product is CSVWVGMNTEAFF.

J is TRBJ1-5 and V is TRBV19; D is uncertain. CDR3 length: 16 amino acids. V was clipped by 3 bases and J by 6 bases, with 18 bases between them. CDR1 and CDR2 from the germline V gene are LNHDA and SQIVND (reference sequence). The CDR3, as DNA: TGTGCCAGTAGTATTTCGGCGAGGAACATGGGTCAGCCCCAGCATTTT. Translating gives CASSISARNMGQPQHF. Using reference TRBV19 and TRBJ1-5 for the parts outside the CDR3, the full variable domain is DGGITQSPKYLFRKEGQNVTLSCEQNLNHDAMYWYRQDPGQGLRLIYYSQIVNDFQKGDIAEGYSVSREKKESFPLTVTSAQKNPTAFYLCASSISARNMGQPQHFGDGTRLSIL.

J is TRBJ2-7 and V is TRBV25-1; D may be TRBD1 or TRBD2 (5 bases each). Germline CDR1 and CDR2: MGHDK and SYGVNS. Trimming removed 6 bases at V and 0 bases at J, with 15 bases between. The CDR3 sequence is 15 residues long. The CDR3 spells CASSSRGLHSYEQYF. CDR3 nucleotides: TGTGCCAGCAGCTCCCGGGGCCTCCACTCCTACGAGCAGTACTTC.

J is TRBJ2-3 and V is TRBV2; 7 positions match TRBD2. This CDR3 comprises 10 residues. J was trimmed by 9 bases and V by 7 bases; bases with no gene match: 1. Germline V CDR1 and CDR2: SNHLY, FYNNEI. CDR3 sequence (DNA): TGTGCCAGCATCGGGGGGACGCAGTATTTT. Protein product: CASIGGTQYF. The whole variable domain, remainder taken from reference TRBV2 and TRBJ2-3, is EPEVTQTPSHQVTQMGQEVILRCVPISNHLYFYWYRQILGQKVEFLVSFYNNEISEKSEIFDDQFSVERPDGSNFTLKIRSTKLEDSAMYFCASIGGTQYFGPGTRLTVL.

This clonotype came up a few times. The chain joins TRBV30 to TRBJ2-3; D could derive from TRBD1 or TRBD2 (5 bases each). This CDR3 has 12 amino acids. V lost 5 bases and J 2 bases, leaving 8 bases between the germline ends. CDR1 and CDR2 from the germline V gene are GTSNPN and SVGIG (reference sequence). The CDR3 DNA reads as TGTGCCTGGTCGGGGACCACAGATACGCAGTATTTT. Residues: CAWSGTTDTQYF.